Listed below are T cell receptor beta chains from one sample, sequenced in a study of tumor and adjacent non-tumor tissue in lung cancer. TCRdb re-called the multiplex PCR reads with MiXCR, one entry per CDR3 protein. The sample holds 120,000 or so distinct CDR3 sequences; about 66% are singletons and the top ten take roughly 13%. Sequencing input: lung tumor tissue. The receptors originated from a man younger than 40 with non-small cell lung cancer. Both conserved end residues are part of each CDR3.

v_gene	j_gene	len	CDR3aa
TRBV20-1	TRBJ2-5	15	CSAQEGSRLQETQYF
TRBV5-1	TRBJ2-7	14	CASSLDTAIYEQYF
TRBV20-1	TRBJ1-2	14	CSARTAGGGDGYTF
TRBV18	TRBJ1-2	14	CASSPTGTIYGYTF
TRBV7-8	TRBJ1-6	14	CASSLAGVRAPLHF
TRBV6-2/TRBV6-3	TRBJ2-6	15	CASSSRGSGANVLTF
TRBV10-2	TRBJ2-3	12	CASRYNTDTQYF
TRBV11-3	TRBJ2-3	13	CTSSFEHTDTQYF
TRBV30	TRBJ2-4	14	CAWSVMGAKNIQYF
TRBV13	TRBJ1-1	13	CTSSRDTGDEAFF
TRBV7-9	TRBJ2-5	16	CASSLTTGGTKETQYF
TRBV27	TRBJ2-7	14	CASGRLAGGDEQYF
TRBV5-1	TRBJ1-2	17	CASSLVAGGSLDRGYTF
TRBV25-1	TRBJ2-1	15	CASSEHSGTYNEQFF
TRBV4-1	TRBJ2-7	16	CASSQDESGGTYEHYF
TRBV11-3	TRBJ2-1	15	CASSLGAGGHNEQFF
TRBV4-2	TRBJ1-3	15	CASSPRTASGNTIYF
TRBV30	TRBJ2-1	13	CAWSIAGGSEQFF
TRBV10-2	TRBJ1-1	15	CASSWTEWGSSEAFF
TRBV29-1	TRBJ2-3	15	CSIETPSGGIDTQYF
TRBV27	TRBJ2-1	16	CASSSLIAGGLHEQFF
TRBV29-1	TRBJ2-2	15	CSVAPGQGHTGELFF
TRBV4-2	TRBJ2-5	15	CASSQGHSSQETQYF
TRBV20-1	TRBJ2-1	15	CSALTETSVLHEQFF
TRBV6-2/TRBV6-3	TRBJ2-3	13	CACSYLSLDTQYF
TRBV4-1	TRBJ1-1	12	CVSSQGTGVAFF
TRBV12-3/TRBV12-4	TRBJ2-7	15	CASRLSGGRAYEQYF
TRBV29-1	TRBJ2-3	16	CSVDVTSVASTDTQYF
TRBV30	TRBJ1-1	15	CAWSVRGLINTEAFF
TRBV4-2	TRBJ2-5	15	CDSSQDWGQEETQYF
TRBV11-1	TRBJ2-6	14	CASSLFSGANVLAF
TRBV5-1	TRBJ2-7	17	CASSPLITSGSSYEQYF
TRBV12-3/TRBV12-4	TRBJ1-6	17	CASSPDPGSFYNSPLHF
TRBV6-5	TRBJ1-6	15	CDSSPVGGPGSPLRF
TRBV4-1	TRBJ2-7	16	CTSSQDETGQTYEQYF
TRBV12-3/TRBV12-4	TRBJ2-3	16	CASSLVLGEVPDTQYF
TRBV20-1	TRBJ2-7	17	CSAREPGTGVSSFEQYF
TRBV5-6	TRBJ1-3	15	CGSNHVRDSGNTIYF
TRBV11-2	TRBJ2-1	15	CANSLGGVYYNVQFF
TRBV12-3/TRBV12-4	TRBJ2-1	15	CASSPPGGGKNGQFF